A single sample is the source of the 16 T cell receptor beta chains below, sequenced in a study of blood T cell repertoires in COVID-19. TCRdb's copy holds only in-frame clones and misses some; the assay was immunoSEQ multiplex PCR. The sample includes fewer than 350,000 clones, 85% of them seen just once. The sample was PBMCs or T cells enriched from blood (not recorded which). Source of these receptors: a woman in her forties or fifties who had recovered from COVID-19.

The gene calls are TRBV5-6 and TRBJ2-7; 7 bases are a match to TRBD1. Germline CDR1 reads SGHDT; CDR2 reads YYEEEE. The V and J ends lost 2 bases and 3 bases, in that order; junction bases with no gene match: 2. This CDR3 region has 13 residues. The CDR3 here is CASSFGTVYEQYF. The DNA of the CDR3 is TGTGCCAGCAGCTTTGGGACAGTCTACGAGCAGTACTTC.

The chain carries TRBV4-1 and TRBJ1-2; 10 positions agree with TRBD1. Germline V gene sequence: CDR1 MGHRA, CDR2 YSYEKL. This CDR3 region has 16 residues. Losses at the gene ends were 0 bases for V and 2 bases for J; bases not matched to a gene: 3. As DNA, the CDR3 is TGCGCCAGCAGCCAAGAATGGGGACAGGGGAACTATGGCTACACCTTC. Its translation is CASSQEWGQGNYGYTF.

J is TRBJ1-2 and V is TRBV9; TRBD1 might be the D (6 bases). V dropped 3 bases and J dropped 5 bases, with 14 bases sitting between them. The CDR3 is made up of 14 amino acids. The germline V gene encodes CDR1 SGDLS and CDR2 YYNGEE. CDR3 sequence: CASSGLGQIYGYTF. The CDR3 DNA follows: TGTGCCAGCAGCGGGTTAGGACAGATATATGGCTACACCTTC.

The J gene is TRBJ1-1, the V gene TRBV19; D may be TRBD1 (6 bases). The germline gives CDR1 LNHDA, CDR2 SQIVND (reference sequence). Trimming took off 7 bases at V and 4 bases at J, with 16 bases between the two ends. The length of the CDR3 is 14 residues. The CDR3 reads CASKLQGSVTEAFF. DNA for the CDR3: TGTGCCAGTAAACTACAGGGTTCGGTCACTGAAGCTTTCTTT. The variable domain in full, completed from reference TRBV19 and TRBJ1-1, reads DGGITQSPKYLFRKEGQNVTLSCEQNLNHDAMYWYRQDPGQGLRLIYYSQIVNDFQKGDIAEGYSVSREKKESFPLTVTSAQKNPTAFYLCASKLQGSVTEAFFGQGTRLTVV.

Note on this clone: At one of its ends the junction is not consistent with the germline gene, which may arise from a read error. The rearrangement links TRBV5-1 to TRBJ2-7, with 8 nucleotides matching TRBD1. CDR1 and CDR2 (germline): SGHRS, YFSETQ. The CDR3 covers 13 residues. This CDR3 reads CASRLDRVYEQYF. The CDR3 bases are TGCGCCAGCAGATTGGACAGGGTCTACGAGCAGTACTTC.

In this sample, this clone turned up once. This chain joins TRBV28 and TRBJ1-4, with TRBD1 identical over 9 bases. Germline CDR1 and CDR2: MDHEN and SYDVKM. CDR3 length: 15 residues. V shed 5 bases and J 7 bases; nucleotides not matched to a gene: 8. The DNA of the CDR3 is TGTGCCAGCAGTAGATCGGGACAGGGCGCTGAAAAACTGTTTTTT. Encoded protein: CASSRSGQGAEKLFF.

This clone is a singleton in its sample. V and J are TRBV27 and TRBJ1-4, with 9 bases that match TRBD1. Germline CDR1 reads MNHEY; CDR2 reads SMNVEV (reference sequence). V shed 6 bases and J 7 bases; nucleotides not matched to a gene: 18. This CDR3 has 18 amino acids. CDR3 in DNA: TGTGCCAGCAGACGACTCAGACAGGGGGTTATGGGTAGTGAAAAACTGTTTTTT. This gives the protein CASRRLRQGVMGSEKLFF.

The genes are TRBV10-1 and TRBJ2-2, with D unresolved. The germline V gene has CDR1 WNHNN and CDR2 SYGVQD (reference sequence). Trimming shortened V by 2 bases and J by 0 bases, and 7 bases separated the two germline ends. There are 15 residues in the CDR3. CDR3 sequence: CASSEPGPNTGELFF. For the CDR3, the DNA is TGCGCCAGCAGTGAGCCAGGCCCGAACACCGGGGAGCTGTTTTTT.

The rearrangement joins TRBV15 to TRBJ1-4; 7 nucleotides match TRBD1. This CDR3 comprises 16 residues. Germline V gene data show CDR1 as LNHNV and CDR2 as YYDKDF (reference sequence). After removal of 1 base from V and 5 bases from J, the junction contained 7 bases not matched to a gene. The DNA for the CDR3 is TGTGCCACCAGCAGAGGCAGTCTAGGGGGCAATGAAAAACTGTTTTTT. Amino acid sequence: CATSRGSLGGNEKLFF.

V usage is TRBV20-1 and J usage is TRBJ2-3; TRBD2 matches at 9 bases. The CDR3 is 14 residues long. With V trimmed by 3 bases and J by 3 bases, 4 bases remained unmatched. Germline CDR1 is DFQATT and CDR2 is SNEGSKA (reference sequence). CDR3 sequence reads: CSASVSGRTDTQYF. The CDR3 region has the DNA TGCAGTGCTAGTGTTAGCGGGAGAACAGATACGCAGTATTTT.

The count of this clone is one. The chain combines TRBV30 with TRBJ2-2; 7 bases map to TRBD1. Germline CDR1 and CDR2: GTSNPN and SVGIG (reference sequence). This CDR3 region has 12 residues. J lost 7 bases, V lost 3 bases, and 2 bases had no gene match. CDR3 coding DNA: TGTGCCTGGAGAAGGGGGCGCGGGGAGCTGTTTTTT. The encoded protein is CAWRRGRGELFF. Complete variable domain (other parts from reference TRBV30 and TRBJ2-2): SQTIHQWPATLVQPVGSPLSLECTVEGTSNPNLYWYRQAAGRGLQLLFYSVGIGQISSEVPQNLSASRPQDRQFILSSKKLLLSDSGFYLCAWRRGRGELFFGEGSRLTVL.

The chain links TRBV19 to TRBJ1-2; D may be TRBD1 (6 bases). This CDR3 spans 16 amino acids. In germline, CDR1 is LNHDA, CDR2 SQIVND (reference sequence). Trimming took 3 bases from V and 3 from J, leaving 17 bases between them. For the CDR3, the DNA is TGTGCCAGTAGTATTCCGTCGGACAGCTCCCACTATGGCTACACCTTC. This codes for CASSIPSDSSHYGYTF.

This chain uses TRBV19 with TRBJ2-7, with a tentative D call TRBD1 (6 bases). The CDR3 loop spans 12 amino acids. V lost 3 bases and J 3 bases, leaving 6 bases between the germline ends. Germline CDR1 is LNHDA and CDR2 is SQIVND (reference sequence). CDR3 in DNA: TGTGCCAGTAGTATGACAGGCTACGAGCAGTACTTC. The encoded protein is CASSMTGYEQYF.

The chain is built from TRBV18 and TRBJ2-3; 7 bases agree with TRBD1. The J segment lost 6 bases and the V segment lost 1 base, leaving 4 bases of the junction unmatched. Germline CDR1 is KGHSH and CDR2 is LQKENI. The CDR3 has 14 residues. CDR3 in DNA: TGTGCCAGCTCACCACAGGGGGCGCAGGATACGCAGTATTTT. Its protein is CASSPQGAQDTQYF.

V and J are TRBV19 and TRBJ1-5; 8 bases agree with TRBD1. Germline values: CDR1 LNHDA, CDR2 SQIVND (reference sequence). The CDR3 has 14 residues. V was clipped by 3 bases and J by 4 bases; unmatched bases: 2. The CDR3 DNA follows: TGTGCCAGTAGTATGGACAGGGAGAATCAGCCCCAGCATTTT. Amino acid sequence: CASSMDRENQPQHF.

The chain couples TRBV25-1 to TRBJ1-4; TRBD1 matches at 9 bases. Losses at the gene ends were 5 bases for V and 13 bases for J; bases not matched to a gene: 5. CDR1 MGHDK and CDR2 SYGVNS come from the germline V gene. The CDR3 length is 12 residues. The CDR3 region is CASSKDRGSLFF. In DNA, the CDR3 is TGTGCCAGCAGTAAGGACAGGGGATCACTGTTTTTT.